The entry below describes one T cell receptor (beta chain). What it binds is not known. This sample was included in a study of blood T cells in healthy people across ages. Study-level points and caveats: It was found that TCR beta diversity correlated strongly with the percentage of naive T cells. More naive CD4+ cells and higher diversity were found in long-lived than in aged donors.

The second PCR ran roughly 7 to 12 cycles with a sample-barcoded 5' primer and J-beta primers. Each cDNA molecule was tagged by a template-switch adaptor that had 12 random nucleotides. TCRdb independently ran MiXCR on the 5' RACE reads; one entry per CDR3 protein. The sample lists about 1.1 million distinct CDR3 sequences; approximately 38% were seen once. The individuals who served as donors were healthy Caucasians living in Russia, aged about 6 to 100. The ends were cut back, 5 bases at V and 5 bases at J, with 15 bases in the middle. The CDR3 is 14 amino acids. CDR1 is MGHRA and CDR2 is YSYEKL in the germline V gene.

The rearrangement joins TRBV4-1 to TRBJ1-2; perhaps TRBD1 as D (6 bases). Specimen: blood. This receptor was identified in a young man in good health. As DNA, the CDR3 is TGCGCCAGCAGCATTACAGGGTCGGATTATGGCTACACCTTC. Translation gives CASSITGSDYGYTF.